The present T cell receptor beta chain was sequenced within a study of shared clonotypes between healthy human individuals. Profiled with immunoSEQ multiplex PCR; TCRdb holds only in-frame clones, not every one. The repertoire has about 2 million clones, about 95% of them found once; the top ten carry 0.85% to 1.2%. On this clone itself: Its antigen is as yet unknown.

Findings and caveats of the study: Depth of sequencing was expected to influence donor clonotype sharing.

CD45RO-negative, CCR7-positively selected cells formed the naive CD8 fraction, excluding terminally differentiated effector memory CD45RA+ cells. Each donor was a Caucasian adult residing in Nashville, Tennessee. The receptor comes from a man aged 18 to 29 in good health. The source material was naive CD8+ T cells sorted from blood.

The CDR3 nucleotides read TGTGCCAGCAGTTACTCGCTAGGCGACCTCGGGGATGAGCAGTTCTTC. It specifies CASSYSLGDLGDEQFF. The gene calls are TRBV6-6 and TRBJ2-1, with D possibly TRBD2 on 5 matching bases. Trimming took 0 bases from V and 8 from J, leaving 17 bases between them. CDR1 is MNHNY, CDR2 SVGAGI, per germline (reference sequence). This CDR3 is built from 16 residues.